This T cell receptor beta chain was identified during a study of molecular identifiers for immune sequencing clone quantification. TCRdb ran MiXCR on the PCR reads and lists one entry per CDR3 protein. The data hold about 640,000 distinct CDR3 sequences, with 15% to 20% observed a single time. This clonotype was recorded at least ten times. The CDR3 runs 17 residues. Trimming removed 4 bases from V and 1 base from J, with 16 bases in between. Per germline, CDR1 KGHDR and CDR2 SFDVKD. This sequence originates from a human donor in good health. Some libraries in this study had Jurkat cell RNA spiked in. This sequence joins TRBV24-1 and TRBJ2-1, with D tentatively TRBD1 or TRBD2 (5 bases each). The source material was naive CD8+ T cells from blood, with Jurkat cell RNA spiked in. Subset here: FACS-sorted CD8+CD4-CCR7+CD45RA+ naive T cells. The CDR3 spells CATSDLPRGESYNEQFF. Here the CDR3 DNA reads TGTGCCACCAGTGACCTTCCCAGAGGGGAATCCTACAATGAGCAGTTCTTC.